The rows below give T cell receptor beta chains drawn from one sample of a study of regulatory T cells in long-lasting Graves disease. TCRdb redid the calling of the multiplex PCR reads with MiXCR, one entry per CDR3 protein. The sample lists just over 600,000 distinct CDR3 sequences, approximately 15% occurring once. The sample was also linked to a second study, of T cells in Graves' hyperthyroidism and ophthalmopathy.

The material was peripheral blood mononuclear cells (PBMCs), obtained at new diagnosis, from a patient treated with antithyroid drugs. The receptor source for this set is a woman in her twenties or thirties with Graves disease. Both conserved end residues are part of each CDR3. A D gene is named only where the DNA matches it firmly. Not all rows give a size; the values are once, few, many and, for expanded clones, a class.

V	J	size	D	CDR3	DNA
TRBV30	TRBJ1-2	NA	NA	CAWSFSGGWNYGYTF	TGTGCCTGGAGTTTTTCCGGGGGTTGGAACTATGGCTACACCTTC
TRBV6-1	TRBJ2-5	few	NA	CASSAQGTGKTQYF	TGTGCCAGCAGTGCTCAGGGGACCGGGAAGACCCAGTACTTC
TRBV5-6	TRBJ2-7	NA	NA	CASSWSSRYEQYF	TGTGCCAGCAGCTGGAGTTCTCGATACGAGCAGTACTTC
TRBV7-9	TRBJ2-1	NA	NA	CASSLGLDFGGSSCNEQFF	TGTGCCAGCAGCTTAGGTCTCGATTTTGGCGGAAGCTCCTGCAATGAGCAGTTCTTC
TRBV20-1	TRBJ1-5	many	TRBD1	CSAGTGSQQPQHF	TGCAGTGCCGGGACAGGGTCACAGCAGCCCCAGCATTTT
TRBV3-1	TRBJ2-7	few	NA	CASRNQGSYEQYF	TGTGCCAGCCGAAACCAGGGCAGCTACGAGCAGTACTTC
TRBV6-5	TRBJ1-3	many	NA	CASSYSLPGVSGNTIYF	TGTGCCAGCAGTTACTCCCTTCCAGGGGTCTCTGGAAACACCATATATTTT
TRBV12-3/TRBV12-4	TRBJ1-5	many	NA	CASSFHSNQPQHF	TGTGCCAGCAGTTTCCATAGCAATCAGCCCCAGCATTTT
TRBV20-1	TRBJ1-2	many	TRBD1	CSARDGQGYNYGYTF	TGCAGTGCTAGAGACGGACAGGGATACAACTATGGCTACACCTTC
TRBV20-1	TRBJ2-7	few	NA	CSVTDSYEQYF	TGCAGTGTCACAGATTCCTACGAGCAGTACTTC
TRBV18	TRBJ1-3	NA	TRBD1	CASSPSTGTGNTIYF	TGTGCCAGCTCACCATCGACAGGGACTGGAAACACCATATATTTT
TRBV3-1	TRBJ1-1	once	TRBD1	CASSQEYNPGTGLGSTEAFF	TGTGCCAGCAGCCAAGAGTACAATCCCGGGACAGGGTTAGGATCCACTGAAGCTTTCTTT
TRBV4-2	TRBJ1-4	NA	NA	CASSQAAQQGEKLFF	TGTGCCAGCAGCCAAGCGGCTCAGCAGGGGGAAAAACTGTTTTTT
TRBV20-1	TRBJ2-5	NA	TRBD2	CSARGVAGGLETQYF	TGCAGTGCTAGAGGGGTAGCGGGAGGTCTGGAGACCCAGTACTTC
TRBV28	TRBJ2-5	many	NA	CASSALLDLQETQYF	TGTGCCAGCAGTGCGCTTCTTGACCTCCAAGAGACCCAGTACTTC
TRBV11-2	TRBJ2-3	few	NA	CASSLDQRTDTQYF	TGTGCCAGCAGCTTAGACCAGCGGACAGATACGCAGTATTTT
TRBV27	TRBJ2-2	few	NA	CASSRNFYGELFF	TGTGCCAGCAGCCGAAATTTTTACGGGGAGCTGTTTTTT
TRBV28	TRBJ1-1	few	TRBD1	CASSLGGQGIFAEAFF	TGTGCCAGCAGTTTAGGAGGACAGGGAATATTTGCTGAAGCTTTCTTT
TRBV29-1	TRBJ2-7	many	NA	CSVGNLYEQYF	TGCAGCGTTGGAAACCTCTACGAGCAGTACTTC
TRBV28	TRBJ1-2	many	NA	CASMSKNYGYTF	TGTGCCAGCATGTCAAAAAACTATGGCTACACCTTC
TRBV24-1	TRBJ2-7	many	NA	CATSDASRGRAYEQYF	TGTGCCACCAGTGATGCGTCGCGGGGACGAGCCTACGAGCAGTACTTC
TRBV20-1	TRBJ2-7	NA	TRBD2	CSARVGQGRGRLEQYF	TGCAGTGCTAGAGTCGGGCAAGGTCGCGGGAGGTTGGAGCAGTACTTC
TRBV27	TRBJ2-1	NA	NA	CASMVTRANNEQFF	TGTGCCAGCATGGTAACGCGGGCAAACAACGAGCAGTTCTTC
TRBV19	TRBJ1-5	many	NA	CASSITASLGDQPQHF	TGTGCCAGTAGTATAACTGCCAGTTTGGGGGATCAGCCCCAGCATTTT
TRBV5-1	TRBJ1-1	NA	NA	CASSSLQFLNTEAFF	TGCGCCAGCAGCTCCTTACAGTTTTTGAACACTGAAGCTTTCTTT
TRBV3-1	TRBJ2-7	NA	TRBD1	CASRSTTGSREQYF	TGTGCCAGCAGAAGTACGACAGGGTCTCGGGAGCAGTACTTC
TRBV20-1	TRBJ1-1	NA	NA	CSAPPGRGNTEAFF	TGCAGTGCTCCCCCAGGGAGAGGGAACACTGAAGCTTTCTTT
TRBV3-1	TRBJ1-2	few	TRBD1	CASGQVTGAVSYTF	TGTGCCAGCGGCCAAGTCACAGGGGCGGTGAGCTACACCTTC
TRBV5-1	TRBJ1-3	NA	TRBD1	CASSRTGDTIYF	TGCGCCAGCAGCCGGACAGGGGACACCATATATTTT
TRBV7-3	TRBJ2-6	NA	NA	CASSLLTGPNVLTF	TGTGCCAGCAGCCTCCTTACAGGGCCCAACGTCCTGACTTTC
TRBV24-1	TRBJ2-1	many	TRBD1	CAAGQAQANEQFF	TGTGCCGCAGGACAGGCTCAGGCCAATGAGCAGTTCTTC
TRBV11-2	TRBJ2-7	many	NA	CASSLYSAGQGDEQYF	TGTGCCAGCAGCTTATATTCCGCAGGCCAAGGGGACGAGCAGTACTTC
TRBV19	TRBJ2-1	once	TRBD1	CASSISADRRNEQFF	TGTGCCAGTAGTATATCGGCGGACAGGCGAAATGAGCAGTTCTTC
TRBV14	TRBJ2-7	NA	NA	CASGHYEQYF	TGTGCCAGCGGTCACTACGAGCAGTACTTC
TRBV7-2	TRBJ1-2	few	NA	CALRGGGVNGYTF	TGTGCCTTACGGGGGGGGGGGGTCAATGGCTACACCTTC
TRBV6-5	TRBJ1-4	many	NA	CASSSSGATNEKLFF	TGTGCCAGCAGTTCCTCGGGGGCAACTAATGAAAAACTGTTTTTT
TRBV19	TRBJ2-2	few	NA	CASSGRNHTGELFF	TGTGCCAGTAGTGGACGGAACCACACCGGGGAGCTGTTTTTT
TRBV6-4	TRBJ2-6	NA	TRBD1	CASRGQGAISGANVLTF	TGTGCCAGCAGGGGACAGGGGGCAATTTCTGGGGCCAACGTCCTGACTTTC
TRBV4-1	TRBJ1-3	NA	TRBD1	CASSQVLTGRSSGNTIYF	TGCGCCAGCAGCCAAGTTTTGACAGGGAGATCCTCTGGAAACACCATATATTTT
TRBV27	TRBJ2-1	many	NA	CASRWDLTGNEQFF	TGTGCCAGCAGGTGGGACTTAACGGGGAATGAGCAGTTCTTC
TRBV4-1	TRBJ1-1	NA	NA	CASSQDLRAGNTEAFF	TGCGCCAGCAGCCAAGATCTTAGGGCGGGGAACACTGAAGCTTTCTTT
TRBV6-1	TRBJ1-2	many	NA	CASSLRPFYYGYTF	TGTGCCAGCAGCCTACGCCCGTTCTACTATGGCTACACCTTC
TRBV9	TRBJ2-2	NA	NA	CASSVGPFGRGTGELFF	TGTGCCAGCAGCGTAGGGCCTTTCGGCCGGGGCACCGGGGAGCTGTTTTTT